This record concerns one T cell receptor (beta chain) sequence. Participants spanned ages 18 to 89 years and resided in 24 US areas. Assignments of participants to cohorts depended upon their own reported clinical history. This record belongs to a study of blood T cell repertoires in COVID-19. About the study: The cDNA or gDNA used as material had been derived from T cells, B-cell-depleted T cells, or PBMCs.

The data were produced by immunoSEQ multiplex PCR, yet TCRdb's version contains in-frame clones alone and is incomplete. The sample lists about 220,000 clones, over 75% occurring once. The sequenced material came from PBMCs or T cells enriched from blood (not recorded which). The sequence was obtained from a woman aged 55-70 years who had recovered from COVID-19.

Written as DNA, the CDR3 is TGTGCCAGCAGAGGACAGGGATGGGGGAACACTGAAGCTTTCTTT. Translated: CASRGQGWGNTEAFF. V usage is TRBV6-5 and J usage is TRBJ1-1; 8 positions match TRBD1. The CDR3 length is 15 residues. Germline loops: CDR1 MNHEY, CDR2 SVGAGI. V dropped 6 bases and J dropped 1; count of bases not matched to a gene: 7.